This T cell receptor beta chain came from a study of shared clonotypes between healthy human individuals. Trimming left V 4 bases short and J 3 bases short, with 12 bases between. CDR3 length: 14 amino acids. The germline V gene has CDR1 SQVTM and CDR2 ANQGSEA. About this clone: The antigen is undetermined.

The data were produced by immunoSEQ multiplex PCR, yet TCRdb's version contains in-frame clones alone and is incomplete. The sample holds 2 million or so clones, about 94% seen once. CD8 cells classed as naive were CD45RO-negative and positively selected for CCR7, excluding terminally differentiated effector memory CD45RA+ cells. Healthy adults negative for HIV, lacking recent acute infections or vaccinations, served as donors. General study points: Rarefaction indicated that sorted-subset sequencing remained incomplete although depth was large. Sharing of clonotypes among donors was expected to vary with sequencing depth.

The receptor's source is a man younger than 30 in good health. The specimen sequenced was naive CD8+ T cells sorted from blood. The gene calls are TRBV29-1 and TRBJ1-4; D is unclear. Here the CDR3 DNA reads TGCAGCGTTGTAGCAGGACTGGCTAATGAAAAACTGTTTTTT. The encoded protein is CSVVAGLANEKLFF.